This TCR beta chain came from a study of blood T cell repertoires in COVID-19. The table came from immunoSEQ multiplex PCR; TCRdb's copy has only in-frame clones and leaves some out. The profile shows 250,000 to 350,000 clones, roughly 90% of them singletons. Assignment of participants to cohorts was predicated upon participant-reported clinical history. V was clipped by 1 base and J by 0 bases, with 12 bases between them. The CDR3 is 16 residues long. In germline, CDR1 is SGHAT, CDR2 FQNNGV. The chain links TRBV11-2 to TRBJ1-1; D gene uncertain. The sequence was obtained from a man in his 60s who had recovered from COVID-19. The sample was PBMCs or T cells enriched from blood (not recorded which). The CDR3 sequence is CASSLASAGLNTEAFF. The CDR3 nucleotides read TGTGCCAGCAGCTTAGCTAGCGCGGGCCTGAACACTGAAGCTTTCTTT.